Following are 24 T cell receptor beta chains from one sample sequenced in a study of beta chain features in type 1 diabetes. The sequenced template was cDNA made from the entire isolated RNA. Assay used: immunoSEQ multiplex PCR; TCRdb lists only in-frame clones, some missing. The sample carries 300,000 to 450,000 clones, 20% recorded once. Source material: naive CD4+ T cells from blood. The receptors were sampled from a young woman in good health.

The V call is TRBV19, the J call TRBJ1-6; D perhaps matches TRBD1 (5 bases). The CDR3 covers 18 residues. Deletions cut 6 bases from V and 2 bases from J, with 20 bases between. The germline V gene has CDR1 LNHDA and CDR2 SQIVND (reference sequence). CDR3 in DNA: TGTGCCAGTAGGACGTCGACCGACAGCCAGACCTATAATTCACCCCTCCACTTT. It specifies CASRTSTDSQTYNSPLHF.

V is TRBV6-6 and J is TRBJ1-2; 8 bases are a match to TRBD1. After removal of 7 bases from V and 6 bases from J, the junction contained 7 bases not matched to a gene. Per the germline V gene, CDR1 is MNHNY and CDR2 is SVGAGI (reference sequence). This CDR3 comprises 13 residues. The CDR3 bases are TGTGCCAGCATCCCGGACAGGGTGAATGGCTACACCTTC. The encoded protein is CASIPDRVNGYTF.

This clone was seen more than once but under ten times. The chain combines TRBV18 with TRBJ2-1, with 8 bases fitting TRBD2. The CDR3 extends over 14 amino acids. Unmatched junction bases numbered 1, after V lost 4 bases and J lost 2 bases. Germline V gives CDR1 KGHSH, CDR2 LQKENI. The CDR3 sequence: CASSLSGTYNEQFF. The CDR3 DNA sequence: TGTGCCAGCTCACTTAGCGGGACCTACAATGAGCAGTTCTTC.

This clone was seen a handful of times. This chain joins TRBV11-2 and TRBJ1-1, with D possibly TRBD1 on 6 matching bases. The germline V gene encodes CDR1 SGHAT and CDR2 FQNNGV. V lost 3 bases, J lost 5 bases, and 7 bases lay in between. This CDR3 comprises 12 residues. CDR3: CASSFQGTEAFF. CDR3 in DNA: TGTGCCAGCAGCTTCCAGGGGACTGAAGCTTTCTTT.

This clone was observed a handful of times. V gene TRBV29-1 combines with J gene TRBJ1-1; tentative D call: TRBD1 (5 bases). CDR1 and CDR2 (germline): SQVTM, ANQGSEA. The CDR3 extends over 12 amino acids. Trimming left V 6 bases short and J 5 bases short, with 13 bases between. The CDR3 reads CSVGGSGTEAFF. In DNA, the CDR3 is TGCAGCGTGGGGGGGTCTGGTACTGAAGCTTTCTTT.

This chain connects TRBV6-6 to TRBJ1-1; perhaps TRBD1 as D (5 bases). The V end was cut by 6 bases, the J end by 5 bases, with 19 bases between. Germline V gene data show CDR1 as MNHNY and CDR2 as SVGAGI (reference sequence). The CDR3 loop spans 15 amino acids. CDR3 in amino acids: CASSWAGQGLTEAFF. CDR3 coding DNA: TGTGCCAGCAGCTGGGCCGGGCAGGGTCTTACTGAAGCTTTCTTT.

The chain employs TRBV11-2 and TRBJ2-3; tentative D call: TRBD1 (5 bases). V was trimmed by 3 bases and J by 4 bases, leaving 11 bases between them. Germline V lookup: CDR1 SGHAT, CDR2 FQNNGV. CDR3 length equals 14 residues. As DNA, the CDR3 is TGTGCCAGCAGCTTGCAGGGTTCCGCAGATACGCAGTATTTT. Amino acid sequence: CASSLQGSADTQYF.

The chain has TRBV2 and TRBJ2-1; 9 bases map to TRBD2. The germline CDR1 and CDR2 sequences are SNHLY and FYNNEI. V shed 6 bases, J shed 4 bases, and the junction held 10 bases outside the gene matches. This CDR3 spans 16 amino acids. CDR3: CASRGLGLAGYNEQFF. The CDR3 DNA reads TGTGCCAGCAGGGGGCTCGGGCTAGCGGGGTACAATGAGCAGTTCTTC. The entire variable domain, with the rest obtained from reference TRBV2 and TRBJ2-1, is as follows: EPEVTQTPSHQVTQMGQEVILRCVPISNHLYFYWYRQILGQKVEFLVSFYNNEISEKSEIFDDQFSVERPDGSNFTLKIRSTKLEDSAMYFCASRGLGLAGYNEQFFGPGTRLTVL.

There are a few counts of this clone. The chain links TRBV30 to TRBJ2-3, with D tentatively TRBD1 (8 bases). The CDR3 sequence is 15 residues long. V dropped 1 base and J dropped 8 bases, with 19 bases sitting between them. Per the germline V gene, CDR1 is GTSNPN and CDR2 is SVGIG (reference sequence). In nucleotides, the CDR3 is TGTGCCTGGAGTGCCCGGGCTAGCGGACAGGGTACGCAGTATTTT. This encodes CAWSARASGQGTQYF.

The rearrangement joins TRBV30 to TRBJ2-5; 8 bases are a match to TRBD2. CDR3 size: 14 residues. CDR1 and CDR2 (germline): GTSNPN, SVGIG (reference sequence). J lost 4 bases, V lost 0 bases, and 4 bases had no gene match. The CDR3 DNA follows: TGTGCCTGGAGTGTATTGCGGGGGGTAGAGACCCAGTACTTC. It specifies CAWSVLRGVETQYF.

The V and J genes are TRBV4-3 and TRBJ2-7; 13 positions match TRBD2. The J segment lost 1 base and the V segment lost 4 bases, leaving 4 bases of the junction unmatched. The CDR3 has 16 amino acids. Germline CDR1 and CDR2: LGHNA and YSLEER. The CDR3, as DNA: TGCGCCAGCAGCCGCCAGGGACTAGCGGGGTCCTACGAGCAGTACTTC. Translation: CASSRQGLAGSYEQYF.

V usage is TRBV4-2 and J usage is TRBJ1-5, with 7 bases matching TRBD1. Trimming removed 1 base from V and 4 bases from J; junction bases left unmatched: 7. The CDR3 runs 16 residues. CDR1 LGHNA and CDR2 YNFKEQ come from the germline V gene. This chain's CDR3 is CASSQGGTGVNQPQHF. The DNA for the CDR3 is TGTGCCAGCAGCCAAGGGGGAACAGGGGTAAATCAGCCCCAGCATTTT.

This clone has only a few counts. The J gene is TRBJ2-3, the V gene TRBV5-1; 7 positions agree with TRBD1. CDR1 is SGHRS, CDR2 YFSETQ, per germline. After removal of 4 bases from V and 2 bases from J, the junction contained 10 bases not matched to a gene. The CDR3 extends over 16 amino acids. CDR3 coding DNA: TGCGCCAGCAGCGCACTCGGACAGGCGAACACAGATACGCAGTATTTT. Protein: CASSALGQANTDTQYF.

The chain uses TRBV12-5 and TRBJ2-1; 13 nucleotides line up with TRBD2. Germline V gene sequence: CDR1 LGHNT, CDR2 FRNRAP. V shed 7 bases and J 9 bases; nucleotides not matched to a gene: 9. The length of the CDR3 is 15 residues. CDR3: CASVLGLAGAAEQFF. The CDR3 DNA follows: TGTGCTAGTGTCCTTGGACTAGCGGGAGCCGCTGAGCAGTTCTTC.

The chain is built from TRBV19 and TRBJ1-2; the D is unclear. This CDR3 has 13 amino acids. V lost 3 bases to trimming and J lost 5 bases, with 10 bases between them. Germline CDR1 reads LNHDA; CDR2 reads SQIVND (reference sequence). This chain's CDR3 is CASSIPLQYGYTF. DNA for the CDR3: TGTGCCAGTAGTATCCCTCTGCAGTATGGCTACACCTTC.

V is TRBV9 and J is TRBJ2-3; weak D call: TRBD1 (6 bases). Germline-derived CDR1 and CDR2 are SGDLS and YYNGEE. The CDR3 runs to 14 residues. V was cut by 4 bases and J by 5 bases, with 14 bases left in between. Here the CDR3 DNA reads TGTGCCAGCAGCATGCGACAGGATCAAGATACGCAGTATTTT. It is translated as CASSMRQDQDTQYF.

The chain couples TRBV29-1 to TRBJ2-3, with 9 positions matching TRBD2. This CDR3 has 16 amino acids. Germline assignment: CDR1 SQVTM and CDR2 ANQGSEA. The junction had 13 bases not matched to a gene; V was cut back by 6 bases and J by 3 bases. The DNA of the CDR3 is TGCAGCGTGACTGAGAGGGCTAGCGGGAAAACAGATACGCAGTATTTT. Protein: CSVTERASGKTDTQYF.

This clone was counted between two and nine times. This CDR3 is CASSFSGEPQHF. The CDR3 nucleotides read TGCGCCAGCAGCTTTTCAGGGGAGCCCCAGCATTTT. The chain recombines TRBV5-1 with TRBJ1-5; the D gene is possibly TRBD1 (6 bases). The length of the CDR3 is 12 residues. Germline V gives CDR1 SGHRS, CDR2 YFSETQ. V lost 2 bases to trimming and J lost 8 bases, with 8 bases between them.

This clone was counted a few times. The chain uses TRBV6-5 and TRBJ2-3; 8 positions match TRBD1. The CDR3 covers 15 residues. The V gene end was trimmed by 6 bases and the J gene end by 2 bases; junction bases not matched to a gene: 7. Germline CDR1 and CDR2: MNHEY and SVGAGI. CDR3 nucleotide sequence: TGTGCCAGCAGACCCAGGGGGCGCGCCACAGATACGCAGTATTTT. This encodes CASRPRGRATDTQYF.

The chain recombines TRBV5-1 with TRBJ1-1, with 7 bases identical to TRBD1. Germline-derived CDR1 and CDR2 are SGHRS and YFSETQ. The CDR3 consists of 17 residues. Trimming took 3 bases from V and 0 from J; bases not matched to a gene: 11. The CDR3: CASSSYSSGQLNTEAFF. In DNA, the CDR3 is TGCGCCAGCAGCTCATATTCCTCGGGACAGTTGAACACTGAAGCTTTCTTT.

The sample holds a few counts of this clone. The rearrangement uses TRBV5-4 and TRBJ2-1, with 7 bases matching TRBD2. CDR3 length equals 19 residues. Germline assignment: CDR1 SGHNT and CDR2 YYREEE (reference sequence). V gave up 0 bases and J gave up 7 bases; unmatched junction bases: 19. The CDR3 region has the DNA TGTGCCAGCAGCTTGGGGAGCGTCGGGCAGTTGAAGGGAGGGAATGAGCAGTTCTTC. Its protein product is CASSLGSVGQLKGGNEQFF.

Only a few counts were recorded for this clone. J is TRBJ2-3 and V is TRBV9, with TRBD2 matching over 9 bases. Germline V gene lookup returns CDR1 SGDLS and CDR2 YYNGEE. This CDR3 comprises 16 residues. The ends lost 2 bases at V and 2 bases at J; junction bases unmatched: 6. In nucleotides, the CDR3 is TGTGCCAGCAGCGTCGGGACTAGCAGATACACAGATACGCAGTATTTT. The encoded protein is CASSVGTSRYTDTQYF. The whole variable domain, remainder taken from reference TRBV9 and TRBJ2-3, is DSGVTQTPKHLITATGQRVTLRCSPRSGDLSVYWYQQSLDQGLQFLIQYYNGEERAKGNILERFSAQQFPDLHSELNLSSLELGDSALYFCASSVGTSRYTDTQYFGPGTRLTVL.

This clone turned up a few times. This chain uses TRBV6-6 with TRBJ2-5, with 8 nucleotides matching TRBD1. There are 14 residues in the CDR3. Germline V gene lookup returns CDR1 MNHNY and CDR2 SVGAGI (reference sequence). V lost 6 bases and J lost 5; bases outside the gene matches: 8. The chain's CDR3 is CASSPGTGRETQYF. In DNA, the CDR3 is TGTGCCAGCAGCCCCGGGACAGGCAGGGAGACCCAGTACTTC.

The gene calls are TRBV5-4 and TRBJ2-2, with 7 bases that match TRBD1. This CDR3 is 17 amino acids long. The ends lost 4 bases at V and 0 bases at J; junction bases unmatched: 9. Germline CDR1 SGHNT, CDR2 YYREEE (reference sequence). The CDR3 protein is CASSTPGQLSNTGELFF. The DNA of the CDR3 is TGTGCCAGCAGCACGCCGGGACAGCTCTCGAACACCGGGGAGCTGTTTTTT. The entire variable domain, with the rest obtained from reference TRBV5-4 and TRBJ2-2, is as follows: ETGVTQSPTHLIKTRGQQVTLRCSSQSGHNTVSWYQQALGQGPQFIFQYYREEENGRGNFPPRFSGLQFPNYSSELNVNALELDDSALYLCASSTPGQLSNTGELFFGEGSRLTVL.